A selection of T cell receptor beta chains follows, all from one sample in a study of blood T cell repertoires in COVID-19. Sequenced by immunoSEQ multiplex PCR; TCRdb stores in-frame clones only, minus some. The data show approximately 270,000 clones, around nine tenths seen once. Sequenced input: peripheral blood. These TCRs come from a man older than 75 with acute or convalescent COVID-19. The CDR3 runs from the conserved cysteine through the conserved F or W. Fields, in order: D gene, V gene, clone size, J gene, CDR3 protein, CDR3 DNA. The D gene is left open where the match is weak. The size field is filled for only some rows; it gives once, few, many or a size class.

>TRBD1|TRBV4-1|few|TRBJ2-7
CASSQAAGQAYEQYF
TGCGCCAGCAGCCAAGCGGCCGGACAGGCCTACGAGCAGTACTTC
>TRBD1|TRBV6-5|-|TRBJ1-1
CASRRQGNSEREAFF
TGTGCCAGCAGGAGACAGGGTAACTCCGAACGTGAAGCTTTCTTT
>TRBD1|TRBV5-1|many|TRBJ2-2
CASSLANRGQTGELFF
TGCGCCAGCAGCTTGGCCAACAGGGGGCAGACCGGGGAGCTGTTTTTT
>-|TRBV3-1/TRBV3-2|-|TRBJ2-6
CASSQECRPSSGANVLTF
TGTGCCAGCAGCCAAGAGTGCCGTCCCTCTAGCGGGGCCAACGTCCTGACTTTC
>TRBD1|TRBV18|-|TRBJ1-3
CASSRGQENSGNTIYF
TGTGCCAGCTCACGGGGACAGGAAAACTCTGGAAACACCATATATTTT
>TRBD1|TRBV7-2|-|TRBJ1-1
CASSSGQGAGNTEAFF
TGTGCCAGCAGCTCAGGACAGGGGGCGGGGAACACTGAAGCTTTCTTT
>-|TRBV18|-|TRBJ1-3
CASSPAWGGHGNTIYF
TGTGCCAGCTCACCGGCGTGGGGGGGGCACGGAAACACCATATATTTT
>TRBD2|TRBV9|-|TRBJ2-1
CASRGDGYNEQFF
TGTGCCAGCCGGGGGGACGGGTACAATGAGCAGTTCTTC
>-|TRBV28|-|TRBJ1-3
CASRVSGNTIYF
TGTGCCAGCAGGGTTAGTGGAAACACCATATATTTT
>-|TRBV5-1|-|TRBJ2-2
CASKGQGNTGELFF
TGCGCCTCAAAAGGCCAGGGGAACACCGGGGAGCTGTTTTTT
>-|TRBV6-5|-|TRBJ1-1
CASSKLVEQNTEAFF
TGTGCCAGCAGTAAACTTGTGGAGCAGAACACTGAAGCTTTCTTT
>TRBD2|TRBV5-1|-|TRBJ2-1
CASRKAGVYNEQFF
TGCGCCAGCAGGAAGGCGGGGGTGTACAATGAGCAGTTCTTC
>TRBD1|TRBV29-1|-|TRBJ1-4
CSVQTGGKLFF
TGCAGCGTGCAGACAGGGGGTAAACTGTTTTTT
>TRBD2|TRBV10-3|once|TRBJ2-1
CAITAGNNNEQFF
TGTGCCATCACAGCGGGGAATAACAATGAGCAGTTCTTC
>-|TRBV6-5|-|TRBJ1-6
CASRRQDYNSPLHF
TGTGCCAGCAGGCGACAGGACTATAATTCACCCCTCCACTTT
>TRBD1|TRBV9|-|TRBJ2-6
CASSAPSGQRGREKAGANVLTF
TGTGCCAGCAGCGCCCCCTCGGGACAGAGGGGCCGCGAAAAGGCTGGGGCCAACGTCCTGACTTTC
>TRBD2|TRBV5-1|-|TRBJ2-2
CASSGGRTSGTGAGELFF
TGCGCCAGCAGCGGCGGCCGGACGAGCGGGACTGGGGCCGGGGAGCTGTTTTTT
>-|TRBV9|-|TRBJ2-2
CASSVVRTVNTGELFF
TGTGCCAGCAGCGTAGTTAGGACTGTTAATACCGGGGAGCTGTTTTTT
>TRBD2|TRBV2|-|TRBJ2-1
CASTREAGNEQFF
TGTGCCAGCACTCGGGAGGCCGGCAATGAGCAGTTCTTC
>-|TRBV5-8|-|TRBJ2-6
CAIVRRAGANVLTF
TGTGCCATTGTCCGCCGCGCTGGGGCCAACGTCCTGACTTTC
>TRBD2|TRBV6-5|-|TRBJ2-7
CASRVAGTYEQYF
TGTGCCAGCAGAGTAGCGGGAACCTACGAGCAGTACTTC
>TRBD1|TRBV7-3|once|TRBJ1-5
CASSSTGTQPQHF
TGTGCCAGCAGCTCGACAGGGACTCAGCCCCAGCATTTT
>-|TRBV28|-|TRBJ2-5
CASSLHQRQETQYF
TGTGCCAGCAGTCTACATCAGAGGCAAGAGACCCAGTACTTC
>-|TRBV5-4|-|TRBJ2-2
CASSPKGRSDTGELFF
TGTGCCAGCAGCCCCAAAGGGAGGTCGGACACCGGGGAGCTGTTTTTT
>-|TRBV3-1/TRBV3-2|once|TRBJ1-1
CASSQQIQLPNTEAFF
TGTGCCAGCAGCCAACAAATCCAACTACCGAACACTGAAGCTTTCTTT
>-|TRBV5-1|-|TRBJ2-2
CASSLDSGNTGELFF
TGCGCCAGCAGCTTGGACTCAGGGAACACCGGGGAGCTGTTTTTT
>TRBD1|TRBV14|-|TRBJ1-2
CASSQVPTGTGNGYTF
TGTGCCAGCAGCCAAGTACCTACCGGGACAGGGAACGGCTACACCTTC
>-|TRBV6-2/TRBV6-3|-|TRBJ1-6
CASSYSRVRNSPLHF
TGTGCCAGCAGTTACTCGAGGGTCCGTAATTCACCCCTCCACTTT
>-|TRBV19|-|TRBJ2-7
CASSTQGSHYEQYF
TGTGCCAGTAGTACACAGGGTTCCCACTACGAGCAGTACTTC
>TRBD1|TRBV15|-|TRBJ1-5
CATSRERDRISNQPQHF
TGTGCCACCAGCAGAGAGCGGGACAGGATTAGCAATCAGCCCCAGCATTTT
>TRBD1|TRBV7-8|-|TRBJ1-2
CASTLGGTDYGYTF
TGTGCCAGCACCCTAGGGGGGACAGACTATGGCTACACCTTC
>-|TRBV7-2|-|TRBJ1-2
CASMLVRGYTF
TGTGCCAGCATGCTCGTGCGTGGCTACACCTTC
>TRBD1|TRBV7-9|few|TRBJ1-3
CASRPQTGVSGNTIYF
TGTGCCAGCAGACCTCAAACAGGGGTTTCTGGAAACACCATATATTTT
>TRBD1|TRBV25-1|-|TRBJ2-1
CASSFPGQAHEQFF
TGTGCCAGCTCCTTCCCGGGACAGGCCCATGAGCAGTTCTTC
>-|TRBV28|many|TRBJ2-3
CASSGRTAQSTDTQYF
TGTGCCAGCAGTGGAAGGACAGCTCAATCCACAGATACGCAGTATTTT
>-|TRBV15|-|TRBJ2-3
CATKGDTQYF
TGTGCCACGAAGGGGGATACGCAGTATTTT
>-|TRBV6-2/TRBV6-3|-|TRBJ2-7
CASSPRGSGSYEQYF
TGTGCCAGCAGCCCGAGGGGATCCGGGAGCTACGAGCAGTACTTC
>-|TRBV7-2|few|TRBJ1-2
CASSLTAYGYTF
TGTGCCAGCAGCTTAACTGCCTATGGCTACACCTTC
>TRBD2|TRBV29-1|-|TRBJ2-1
CSAHFRAGGTYNEQFF
TGCAGCGCTCATTTCAGAGCGGGAGGGACCTACAATGAGCAGTTCTTC
>TRBD1|TRBV28|-|TRBJ1-3
CASSSTGTGGLYSGNTIYF
TGTGCCAGCAGTTCAACCGGGACAGGGGGCCTATACTCTGGAAACACCATATATTTT
>TRBD2|TRBV11-2|-|TRBJ2-7
CASSRIAGETYEQYF
TGTGCCAGCAGCCGGATAGCGGGAGAGACCTACGAGCAGTACTTC
>-|TRBV7-3|-|TRBJ1-1
CASSLTGRGGTEAFF
TGTGCCAGCAGCTTAACCGGGAGGGGTGGCACTGAAGCTTTCTTT
>-|TRBV4-2|-|TRBJ2-2
CASSLPLGSTGGELFF
TGTGCCAGCAGCCTTCCCCTAGGCTCCACCGGCGGGGAGCTGTTTTTT
>TRBD2|TRBV5-4|-|TRBJ2-7
CASSPSGGQTYEQYF
TGTGCCAGCAGTCCTAGCGGGGGCCAAACCTACGAGCAGTACTTC
>-|TRBV6-2/TRBV6-3|-|TRBJ1-1
CASSTPSSGGTEAFF
TGTGCCAGCAGCACTCCGTCATCGGGGGGCACTGAAGCTTTCTTT
>-|TRBV5-4|-|TRBJ2-5
CASSLAGTSRETQYF
TGTGCCAGCAGCTTGGCAGGGACAAGCCGAGAGACCCAGTACTTC
>TRBD1|TRBV2|-|TRBJ2-3
CASSEGTGADTQYF
TGTGCCAGCAGTGAAGGGACAGGGGCAGATACGCAGTATTTT
>-|TRBV29-1|-|TRBJ1-2
CSVEKALNYGYTF
TGCAGCGTTGAAAAAGCCCTTAACTATGGCTACACCTTC
>TRBD1|TRBV2|few|TRBJ1-5
CASSERDRRNNQPQHF
TGTGCCAGCAGCGAAAGGGACAGGCGTAACAATCAGCCCCAGCATTTT
>TRBD1|TRBV6-6|-|TRBJ1-2
CASTEGAYGYTF
TGTGCCAGCACCGAGGGGGCCTATGGCTACACCTTC
>TRBD1|TRBV5-6|-|TRBJ1-1
CASRSNGQGQFNTEAFF
TGTGCCAGCAGGTCTAACGGACAGGGACAATTTAACACTGAAGCTTTCTTT
>TRBD1|TRBV2|once|TRBJ1-5
CASSTRQGHQPQHF
TGTGCCAGCAGTACCCGACAGGGCCATCAGCCCCAGCATTTT
>TRBD1|TRBV7-3|-|TRBJ1-2
CASSLGTGNYGYTF
TGTGCCAGCAGCTTAGGGACAGGCAACTATGGCTACACCTTC
>TRBD1|TRBV7-3|-|TRBJ2-3
CASSPQGVGADTQYF
TGTGCCAGCAGCCCCCAGGGGGTTGGGGCAGATACGCAGTATTTT